The 29 T cell receptor beta chains below come from one sample, sequenced in a study of blood T cell repertoires in COVID-19. Method: immunoSEQ multiplex PCR; TCRdb's copy keeps in-frame clones and lacks some. The sample records about 210,000 clones, around four fifths being singletons. Specimen: peripheral blood. The receptors derive from a woman aged 50 to 60 with acute or convalescent COVID-19.

V usage is TRBV6-5 and J usage is TRBJ2-7; 8 bases are shared with TRBD2. The CDR3 sequence is 15 residues long. Per the germline V gene, CDR1 is MNHEY and CDR2 is SVGAGI. J gave up 0 bases and V 3 bases, and 4 bases lay outside the gene matches. The CDR3, as DNA: TGTGCCAGCAGTTATAGTAGCGGGATCTCCTACGAGCAGTACTTC. This translates into CASSYSSGISYEQYF.

The count of this clone is one. The chain joins TRBV24-1 to TRBJ1-4, with no clear D. The V gene's germline CDR1 is KGHDR and CDR2 SFDVKD. This CDR3 is 14 amino acids long. The V gene lost 3 bases and the J gene lost 7 bases, with 11 bases spanning the gap. The CDR3 coding sequence is TGTGCCACCAGTGATATACGGAGGGTTGAAAAACTGTTTTTT. It codes for CATSDIRRVEKLFF.

This clone was picked up one time. The chain couples TRBV21-1 to TRBJ2-3; TRBD2, as called in the table, went unchecked against the DNA. TRBV21-1 is a documented pseudogene. The CDR3 runs 20 residues. The CDR3: CASSAYHPGLAGRECDTQYF. The CDR3 bases are TGTGCCAGCAGCGCCTATCATCCGGGACTAGCGGGACGGGAGTGTGATACGCAGTATTTT.

V is TRBV10-1 and J is TRBJ2-5; the D gene is possibly TRBD2 (6 bases). The germline V gene encodes CDR1 WNHNN and CDR2 SYGVQD (reference sequence). The length of the CDR3 is 15 residues. V was trimmed by 0 bases and J by 10 bases, leaving 18 bases between them. The CDR3 DNA sequence: TGCGCCAGCAGTGAGTCGAAGGCCGGCGCGGGGAACCAGTACTTC. Translating gives CASSESKAGAGNQYF.

The chain links TRBV3-1 (or the pseudogene TRBV3-2) to TRBJ2-3; TRBD2 matches at 7 bases. This CDR3 spans 14 amino acids. Per the germline V gene, CDR1 is LGHDT and CDR2 is YNNKEL (reference sequence). The trim removed 4 bases at V and 5 bases at J, leaving 6 bases unmatched. CDR3 nucleotides: TGTGCCAGCAGCCCAACATCGGGAGGAGATACGCAGTATTTT. Residues: CASSPTSGGDTQYF.

This chain joins TRBV9 and TRBJ1-1, with 7 bases lining up with TRBD1. The V gene end was trimmed by 0 bases and the J gene end by 9 bases; junction bases not matched to a gene: 11. This CDR3 has 15 amino acids. CDR1 is SGDLS and CDR2 is YYNGEE in the germline V gene. CDR3 nucleotide sequence: TGTGCCAGCAGCGTAGACGGACAGGCCTTTAGTAAAGCTTTCTTT. It is translated as CASSVDGQAFSKAFF.

This clone showed up just once. The chain employs TRBV19 and TRBJ2-6, with 7 bases matching TRBD1. This CDR3 spans 19 amino acids. J lost 0 bases, V lost 9 bases, and 17 bases had no gene match. CDR1 and CDR2 (germline): LNHDA, SQIVND (reference sequence). The CDR3 region has the DNA TGTGCCAGCCCACACGTTCGGGACAGTGTGATCTCTGGGGCCAACGTCCTGACTTTC. Its translation is CASPHVRDSVISGANVLTF.

The chain combines TRBV5-1 with TRBJ1-3, with a weak D call TRBD1 (6 bases). Germline V gene lookup returns CDR1 SGHRS and CDR2 YFSETQ. The CDR3 extends over 14 amino acids. The V and J ends lost 1 base and 6 bases respectively, with 11 bases between them. CDR3: CASSLSPGENTIYF. The CDR3 DNA reads TGCGCCAGCAGCTTGAGTCCAGGGGAAAACACCATATATTTT. Combining the CDR3 with reference TRBV5-1 and TRBJ1-3 gives the whole variable domain KAGVTQTPRYLIKTRGQQVTLSCSPISGHRSVSWYQQTPGQGLQFLFEYFSETQRNKGNFPGRFSGRQFSNSRSEMNVSTLELGDSALYLCASSLSPGENTIYFGEGSWLTVV.

The chain carries TRBV30 and TRBJ1-6, with 9 bases that match TRBD1. This CDR3 region has 15 residues. Germline-derived CDR1 and CDR2 are GTSNPN and SVGIG (reference sequence). V lost 3 bases and J lost 5; bases outside the gene matches: 5. CDR3 sequence: CAWRNGQGNNSPLHF. The CDR3 DNA reads as TGTGCCTGGAGGAACGGACAGGGGAATAATTCACCCCTCCACTTT.

This clone was detected only once. This chain links TRBV14 with TRBJ2-6; TRBD1 might be the D (5 bases). V was clipped by 2 bases and J by 0 bases, with 14 bases between them. The CDR3 totals 18 residues. Germline V gene lookup returns CDR1 SGHDN and CDR2 FVKESK. The CDR3 DNA follows: TGTGCCAGCAGCCAAAGACAGCCCACTTACTCTGGGGCCAACGTCCTGACTTTC. As protein: CASSQRQPTYSGANVLTF.

The rearrangement links TRBV5-4 to TRBJ2-3; D unresolved. CDR1 and CDR2 from the germline V gene are SGHNT and YYREEE (reference sequence). The CDR3 consists of 16 residues. Trimming removed 4 bases at V and 2 bases at J, with 17 bases between. Written as DNA, the CDR3 is TGTGCCAGCAGCGGGCTACGGATTTCTGACACAGATACGCAGTATTTT. Its translation: CASSGLRISDTDTQYF.

This clone was picked up one time. The rearrangement uses TRBV29-1 and TRBJ2-7; possibly TRBD1 for D (5 bases). CDR1 SQVTM and CDR2 ANQGSEA come from the germline V gene. The V end lost 4 bases, the J end lost 0 bases, and 10 bases lay between the germline ends. There are 13 residues in the CDR3. The CDR3 loop is CSVAETASYEQYF. The CDR3, as DNA: TGCAGCGTTGCTGAGACAGCCTCCTACGAGCAGTACTTC.

The chain recombines TRBV5-4 with TRBJ2-3; 8 nucleotides line up with TRBD2. The germline CDR1 and CDR2 sequences are SGHNT and YYREEE (reference sequence). Losses at the gene ends were 10 bases for V and 5 bases for J; bases not matched to a gene: 9. The CDR3 length is 13 residues. CDR3 in amino acids: CACTGGARDTQYF. CDR3 DNA sequence: TGTGCCTGCACGGGGGGGGCGAGAGATACGCAGTATTTT.

This clone showed up just a few times. The chain employs TRBV14 and TRBJ2-5, with D possibly being TRBD1 (6 bases). CDR1 and CDR2 (germline): SGHDN, FVKESK. The CDR3 is made up of 12 amino acids. The V gene lost 6 bases and the J gene lost 4 bases, with 9 bases spanning the gap. CDR3 in DNA: TGTGCCAGCAGTCACAGGGCAGAGACCCAGTACTTC. It is translated as CASSHRAETQYF.

DNA for the CDR3: TGTGCCAGCAGCGCTAGCGGGAATAACTACAATGAGCAGTTCTTC. It is translated as CASSASGNNYNEQFF. This chain uses TRBV9 with TRBJ2-1; 9 bases are a match to TRBD2. The CDR3 is 15 amino acids. Trimming removed 3 bases from V and 3 bases from J; junction bases left unmatched: 4. CDR1 and CDR2 from the germline V gene are SGDLS and YYNGEE.

CDR3 coding DNA: TGTGCCAGCAGCTTCCGGGTCACTGAAGCTTTCTTT. It is translated as CASSFRVTEAFF. The V gene is TRBV7-9, the J gene TRBJ1-1; D not resolved. The CDR3 runs 12 residues. V was trimmed by 3 bases and J by 4 bases, leaving 6 bases between them. CDR1 is SEHNR, CDR2 FQNEAQ, per germline (reference sequence).

A word on this clone: At one end, the junction sequence differs from germline, possibly due to a read error. This sequence joins TRBV10-3 and TRBJ2-1; 7 bases are a match to TRBD1. The CDR3 runs to 14 residues. Per the germline V gene, CDR1 is ENHRY and CDR2 is SYGVKD. CDR3 sequence (DNA): TGTGCCATCAATGAGGGACAGCTAAGCAATGAGCAGTTCTTC. This encodes CAINEGQLSNEQFF.

This chain connects TRBV24-1 to TRBJ1-2, with D tentatively TRBD1 (6 bases). The germline CDR1 and CDR2 sequences are KGHDR and SFDVKD. Between the trimmed V and J ends, which lost 6 bases and 8 bases, there was a span of 15 bases. This CDR3 has 13 amino acids. The CDR3 coding sequence is TGTGCCACCAGTCAAGACAGGTCGGGGGGCTACACCTTC. It translates to CATSQDRSGGYTF.

This rearrangement joins TRBV28 to TRBJ2-7, with D maybe TRBD1 (6 bases). Germline V lookup: CDR1 MDHEN, CDR2 SYDVKM. V was trimmed by 5 bases and J by 3 bases, leaving 17 bases between them. The CDR3 spans 15 residues. The CDR3 loop reads CASSTFKGVDYEQYF. CDR3 coding DNA: TGTGCCAGCAGTACCTTTAAGGGGGTTGACTACGAGCAGTACTTC. The full variable domain, in which reference TRBV28 and TRBJ2-7 provide the parts outside the CDR3, is DVKVTQSSRYLVKRTGEKVFLECVQDMDHENMFWYRQDPGLGLRLIYFSYDVKMKEKGDIPEGYSVSREKKERFSLILESASTNQTSMYLCASSTFKGVDYEQYFGPGTRLTVT.

The chain has TRBV6-5 and TRBJ2-1; D is perhaps TRBD1 (5 bases). The CDR3 contains 14 residues. Trimming took 11 bases from V and 9 from J, leaving 23 bases between them. The germline V gene has CDR1 MNHEY and CDR2 SVGAGI. The CDR3 DNA is TGTGCCGAGGCGCAGGGTGCTGGGGCTTTTGAGCAGTTCTTC. Protein product: CAEAQGAGAFEQFF.

Only one count was recorded for this clone. The chain joins TRBV11-2 to TRBJ2-2, with TRBD1 identical over 7 bases. V lost 3 bases to trimming and J lost 4 bases; unmatched junction nucleotides: 5. From germline, CDR1 is SGHAT and CDR2 FQNNGV. The CDR3 totals 15 residues. The CDR3 loop is CASSFRDRPTGELFF. The CDR3 region has the DNA TGTGCCAGCAGCTTCCGGGACAGACCCACCGGGGAGCTGTTTTTT.

This chain uses TRBV4-1 with TRBJ2-3; tentative D call: TRBD2 (5 bases). Trimming removed 0 bases at V and 4 bases at J, with 17 bases between. Germline loops: CDR1 MGHRA, CDR2 YSYEKL. This CDR3 is 17 amino acids long. As DNA, the CDR3 is TGCGCCAGCAGCCAAGAAAGGGTCAGGACTCTATCAGATACGCAGTATTTT. Translated: CASSQERVRTLSDTQYF.

The chain recombines TRBV28 with TRBJ2-2, with D tentatively TRBD1 (6 bases). CDR1 is MDHEN and CDR2 is SYDVKM in the germline V gene. Trimming removed 4 bases from V and 3 bases from J, with 15 bases in between. CDR3 size: 16 residues. The CDR3 coding sequence is TGTGCCAGCAGTTCCGGACAGTTGATACACACCGGGGAGCTGTTTTTT. Translating gives CASSSGQLIHTGELFF.

The V and J genes are TRBV30 and TRBJ1-1, with D perhaps TRBD1 (5 bases). Germline V CDR1 and CDR2: GTSNPN, SVGIG (reference sequence). The CDR3 spans 13 residues. V gave up 8 bases and J gave up 5 bases, with 18 bases separating them. The CDR3 region has the DNA TGTGCCGGTATGCCGCGGGGGGATACTGAAGCTTTCTTT. Encoded protein: CAGMPRGDTEAFF.

The genes are TRBV28 and TRBJ2-3, with D tentatively TRBD2 (6 bases). From germline, CDR1 is MDHEN and CDR2 SYDVKM. This CDR3 comprises 11 residues. Trimming cost V 10 bases and J 6 bases, with 11 bases left between them. This CDR3 is CATGLVDTQYF. The CDR3, as DNA: TGTGCCACGGGACTGGTGGATACGCAGTATTTT.

The chain couples TRBV18 to TRBJ1-5; maybe TRBD1 (5 bases). Trimming removed 4 bases at V and 3 bases at J, with 10 bases between. This CDR3 is 14 amino acids long. Per germline, CDR1 KGHSH and CDR2 LQKENI. The CDR3 region is CASSLDRLNQPQHF. Written as DNA, the CDR3 is TGTGCCAGCTCACTTGACAGACTCAATCAGCCCCAGCATTTT.

The chain couples TRBV28 to TRBJ1-5, with 9 bases fitting TRBD1. This CDR3 region has 15 residues. Unmatched junction bases numbered 8, after V lost 8 bases and J lost 3 bases. The germline CDR1 and CDR2 sequences are MDHEN and SYDVKM. This chain's CDR3 is CASRTGDRVNQPQHF. CDR3 in DNA: TGTGCCAGCCGGACGGGGGACAGGGTCAATCAGCCCCAGCATTTT.

The V and J genes are TRBV27 and TRBJ1-2; D not certain. The CDR3 is made up of 13 amino acids. The germline CDR1 and CDR2 sequences are MNHEY and SMNVEV (reference sequence). Trimming pared 3 bases from V and 2 bases from J, leaving 7 bases between. CDR3 DNA: TGTGCCAGCAGTTTCGAGTCGAACTATGGCTACACCTTC. Translated, it gives CASSFESNYGYTF.

The chain has TRBV3-1 (or the pseudogene TRBV3-2) and TRBJ2-3, with 14 bases lining up with TRBD2. Germline lookup yields CDR1 LGHDT and CDR2 YNNKEL (reference sequence). The V segment lost 0 bases and the J segment 5 bases; nucleotides outside the gene matches: 13. This CDR3 comprises 20 residues. CDR3 in amino acids: CASSQENRPGLAGEKDTQYF. In DNA form, the CDR3 reads TGTGCCAGCAGCCAAGAAAACCGGCCGGGACTAGCGGGAGAAAAAGATACGCAGTATTTT.